Sequencing of this TCR beta chain was carried out in a study of blood T cells in healthy people across ages. On the study more broadly: Researchers report that template switching captured about one barcoded beta molecule per two T cells.

Findings and limits, study-wide: Older individuals had lower TCR beta diversity per million T cells (the decline was roughly linear).

This CDR3 has 15 residues. Trimming shortened V by 0 bases and J by 7 bases, and 14 bases separated the two germline ends. Per the germline V gene, CDR1 is SGHNT and CDR2 is YYREEE (reference sequence). This clonotype has ten or more counts. The antigen remains unidentified. Primed by a sample-barcoded 5' primer and a J-beta primer mix, a second PCR proceeded for about 6 to 12 cycles. Per-sample output comprised a minimum of 3 million paired-end reads containing CDR3. MiXCR, applied by TCRdb to the 5' RACE reads, yields one record per CDR3 protein. The table lists hundreds of thousands of distinct CDR3 sequences, about 30% of them singletons.

V and J are TRBV5-4 and TRBJ2-1; D may be TRBD1 (7 bases). The source of this sequence is a woman aged 80 or over in good health. Sequenced: blood. The CDR3: CASSLAGGRRNEQFF. DNA for the CDR3: TGTGCCAGCAGCTTGGCAGGGGGGCGGCGTAATGAGCAGTTCTTC.